The 23 T cell receptor beta chains reported below all come from one sample, sequenced in a study of blood T cells in healthy people across ages. A second roughly 6 to 12 cycle PCR used barcoded and J-beta primers. TCRdb itself ran the 5' RACE reads through MiXCR, one entry per CDR3 protein. The table lists 890,000 or so distinct CDR3 sequences, less than 80% of them singletons, with about a quarter in the top ten. Specimen: blood. These receptors came from a man aged 25 to 40 in good health.

V is TRBV15 and J is TRBJ2-4; D is undetermined. The DNA end favors TRBJ2-7, so the J call may be wrong. The CDR3 is 14 amino acids. CDR1 is LNHNV and CDR2 is YYDKDF in the germline V gene (reference sequence). CDR3 sequence (DNA): TGTGCCACCAGCAGATCGATCTTGGGCTACGAGCAGTACTTC. Amino acid sequence: CATSRSILGYEQYF.

This clonotype came up a few times. This chain uses TRBV12-3 or TRBV12-4 with TRBJ2-4, with TRBD2 as a possible D gene (5 bases). The J call may be faulty, since TRBJ2-7 better matches the DNA end. CDR3 length: 12 residues. The CDR3 coding sequence is TGTGCCAGCAGTTTTCGGGACTACGAGCAGTACTTC. As protein: CASSFRDYEQYF.

The chain couples TRBV12-3 or TRBV12-4 to TRBJ2-1; tentatively, D is TRBD2 (6 bases). V lost 1 base to trimming and J lost 9 bases, with 19 bases between them. The CDR3 length is 16 residues. CDR3 bases: TGTGCCAGCAGTTTAGGAGGGGCCCTGTCCGGGAGTGAGCAGTTCTTC. Amino acid sequence: CASSLGGALSGSEQFF.

In this sample, this clonotype turned up a few times. The V and J genes are TRBV4-3 and TRBJ1-5; TRBD1 might be the D (5 bases). Germline V gene lookup returns CDR1 LGHNA and CDR2 YSLEER. CDR3 length: 18 amino acids. The V gene lost 1 base and the J gene lost 2 bases, with 18 bases spanning the gap. CDR3 in DNA: TGCGCCAGCAGCCAAGCGTTGGGCGCCGGGGGTGGCAATCAGCCCCAGCATTTT. Amino acids: CASSQALGAGGGNQPQHF.

This CDR3 is CASSRRRSQHF. The CDR3 DNA reads as TGTGCCAGCAGCCGGCGTAGATCCCAGCATTTT. This chain connects TRBV28 to TRBJ1-5; no definite D call. From germline, CDR1 is MDHEN and CDR2 SYDVKM. With 6 bases removed from V and 11 bases from J, the gap between germline ends came to 11 bases. CDR3 length: 11 residues.

This chain joins TRBV27 and TRBJ2-1, with D possibly TRBD2 on 5 matching bases. Between the trimmed V and J ends, which lost 4 bases and 3 bases, there was a span of 13 bases. The CDR3 sequence is 15 residues long. Germline assignment: CDR1 MNHEY and CDR2 SMNVEV (reference sequence). The CDR3 DNA sequence: TGTGCCAGCAGTTCCTTCGTAGCGCTCTACAATGAGCAGTTCTTC. Its protein is CASSSFVALYNEQFF.

V and J are TRBV9 and TRBJ2-5; maybe TRBD2 (6 bases). V was trimmed by 0 bases and J by 11 bases, leaving 20 bases between them. CDR3 length equals 15 residues. Germline V gene lookup returns CDR1 SGDLS and CDR2 YYNGEE. Here the CDR3 DNA reads TGTGCCAGCAGCGTAGTATCGGAGGGTGGTAGTGAGCAGTACTTC. Translation: CASSVVSEGGSEQYF.

This sequence joins TRBV2 and TRBJ1-6, with 8 positions matching TRBD1. The CDR3 is made up of 17 amino acids. Germline V lookup: CDR1 SNHLY, CDR2 FYNNEI. The V gene end was trimmed by 7 bases and the J gene end by 8 bases; junction bases not matched to a gene: 16. The CDR3 coding sequence is TGTGCCAGCACCTTGGAGAAAGGAGGACAGGGTTATTCACCCCTCCACTTT. Its protein is CASTLEKGGQGYSPLHF.

The chain employs TRBV12-5 and TRBJ2-1; a possible D gene is TRBD2 (5 bases). This CDR3 contains 13 residues. Per the germline V gene, CDR1 is LGHNT and CDR2 is FRNRAP. V was shortened by 5 bases and J by 10 bases, with 15 bases between the two germline ends. CDR3 DNA: TGTGCTAGTGGTGTGTCGGGGATTCGGGAGCAGTTCTTC. It is translated as CASGVSGIREQFF. Full variable domain (rest looked up from reference TRBV12-5 and TRBJ2-1): DARVTQTPRHKVTEMGQEVTMRCQPILGHNTVFWYRQTMMQGLELLAYFRNRAPLDDSGMPKDRFSAEMPDATLATLKIQPSEPRDSAVYFCASGVSGIREQFFGPGTRLTVL.

This clonotype was counted a few times. V usage is TRBV29-1 and J usage is TRBJ2-7, with D possibly matching TRBD2 (6 bases). Germline assignment: CDR1 SQVTM and CDR2 ANQGSEA. The V end was cut by 4 bases, the J end by 5 bases, with 18 bases between. This CDR3 has 14 residues. The CDR3 is CSVGLGLRVDEQYF. In nucleotides, the CDR3 is TGCAGCGTTGGATTGGGACTTAGGGTCGACGAGCAGTACTTC.

The J gene is TRBJ2-2, the V gene TRBV12-3 or TRBV12-4, with TRBD1 matching 11 bases. This CDR3 has 15 amino acids. V lost 5 bases and J lost 6; bases outside the gene matches: 5. The CDR3 sequence: CASSPDRGPAGELFF. CDR3 nucleotides: TGTGCCAGCAGTCCGGACAGGGGGCCCGCCGGGGAGCTGTTTTTT.

The genes are TRBV20-1 and TRBJ2-4; D perhaps matches TRBD2 (5 bases). The end of the DNA fits TRBJ2-5 better, so the J call may be wrong. The germline V gene encodes CDR1 DFQATT and CDR2 SNEGSKA (reference sequence). The CDR3 runs to 12 residues. CDR3 sequence: CSARSSSETQYF. In DNA, the CDR3 is TGCAGTGCTAGGTCTAGCTCTGAGACCCAGTACTTC.

This clonotype was observed a single time. The chain joins TRBV6-1 to TRBJ1-2, with D maybe TRBD1 (6 bases). Germline values: CDR1 MNHNS, CDR2 SASEGT. V lost 5 bases and J lost 4, with 20 bases in between. This CDR3 spans 16 amino acids. The CDR3 DNA sequence: TGTGCCAGCAGTAACAACAGGGTCCGGACTCCCTATGGCTACACCTTC. It encodes CASSNNRVRTPYGYTF.

J is TRBJ2-2 and V is TRBV5-1; the match to TRBD1 covers 7 bases. CDR3 length: 15 amino acids. The V and J ends lost 4 bases and 8 bases, in that order; junction bases with no gene match: 11. Germline CDR1 and CDR2: SGHRS and YFSETQ. The chain's CDR3 is CASSVDRLDYGELFF. CDR3 in DNA: TGCGCCAGCAGCGTGGACAGGCTCGATTATGGGGAGCTGTTTTTT.

This clonotype showed up just a few times. V and J are TRBV7-3 and TRBJ2-7; TRBD2 aligns across 8 bases. The J call may be mistaken, given a closer DNA end match to TRBJ2-5. This CDR3 comprises 16 residues. The germline V gene encodes CDR1 SGHTA and CDR2 FQGTGA. This chain's CDR3 is CASSFRPGGEGETQYF. CDR3 sequence (DNA): TGTGCCAGCAGCTTCCGACCCGGGGGGGAAGGAGAGACCCAGTACTTC.

Regarding this clonotype: This may be a read error, as it is one base from a much larger clone. The chain has TRBV6-6 and TRBJ2-7; 7 nucleotides align to TRBD1. Germline CDR1 MNHNY, CDR2 SVGAGI (reference sequence). The CDR3 is 15 amino acids. CDR3 sequence reads: CAGSTRQGKRYEQYF. The CDR3 DNA is TGTGCCGGCAGTACTAGACAGGGAAAGAGGTACGAGCAGTACTTC.

The chain carries TRBV29-1 and TRBJ2-7; maybe TRBD1 (6 bases). Germline values: CDR1 SQVTM, CDR2 ANQGSEA. V dropped 7 bases and J dropped 0 bases, with 16 bases sitting between them. The CDR3 sequence is 14 residues long. CDR3 DNA sequence: TGCAGCGGAAAGACAGGAACAAGCTCCTACGAGCAGTACTTC. Its translation is CSGKTGTSSYEQYF.

This sequence joins TRBV28 and TRBJ2-7, with no clear D. This CDR3 comprises 10 residues. CDR1 is MDHEN, CDR2 SYDVKM, per germline. V gave up 8 bases and J gave up 3 bases, with 5 bases separating them. CDR3 residues: CASAGYEQYF. Here the CDR3 DNA reads TGTGCCAGCGCCGGCTACGAGCAGTACTTC.

V and J are TRBV5-1 and TRBJ1-1; no definite D call. The V gene lost 4 bases and the J gene lost 0 bases, with 13 bases spanning the gap. The germline V gene has CDR1 SGHRS and CDR2 YFSETQ. The CDR3 has 15 amino acids. The CDR3 sequence is CASSVYPQLNTEAFF. The CDR3, as DNA: TGCGCCAGCAGCGTCTACCCACAGCTGAACACTGAAGCTTTCTTT.

This chain uses TRBV6-1 with TRBJ2-4, with no clear D. The J call is in doubt because the DNA end fits TRBJ2-7 better. This CDR3 is built from 16 residues. Germline V gene data show CDR1 as MNHNS and CDR2 as SASEGT. In DNA, the CDR3 is TGTGCCAGCAGTGAAGAGCTCGTGAAATTGTCGTACGAGCAGTACTTC. This codes for CASSEELVKLSYEQYF.

The chain is built from TRBV13 and TRBJ2-1, with 10 bases fitting TRBD2. CDR1 and CDR2 (germline): PRHDT, FYEKMQ (reference sequence). This CDR3 region has 15 residues. The V and J ends lost 2 bases and 5 bases, in that order; junction bases with no gene match: 3. The CDR3 is CASSLQRGGDNEQFF. Here the CDR3 DNA reads TGTGCCAGCAGCTTACAGCGGGGGGGCGACAATGAGCAGTTCTTC.

This clonotype turned up a few times. V gene TRBV27 combines with J gene TRBJ2-3, with unresolved D. Germline values: CDR1 MNHEY, CDR2 SMNVEV (reference sequence). Trimming took off 0 bases at V and 2 bases at J, with 9 bases between the two ends. This CDR3 is 15 amino acids long. The CDR3 coding sequence is TGTGCCAGCAGTTTATCCTACAGAAACACAGATACGCAGTATTTT. Translation: CASSLSYRNTDTQYF.

The rearrangement uses TRBV5-1 and TRBJ2-7, with a possible D match to TRBD2 (5 bases). There are 16 residues in the CDR3. Trimming took off 4 bases at V and 5 bases at J, with 22 bases between the two ends. CDR1 is SGHRS, CDR2 YFSETQ, per germline. DNA for the CDR3: TGCGCCAGCAGCGCTATACGGGGAACTCTCCAGGACGAGCAGTACTTC. Its protein is CASSAIRGTLQDEQYF.